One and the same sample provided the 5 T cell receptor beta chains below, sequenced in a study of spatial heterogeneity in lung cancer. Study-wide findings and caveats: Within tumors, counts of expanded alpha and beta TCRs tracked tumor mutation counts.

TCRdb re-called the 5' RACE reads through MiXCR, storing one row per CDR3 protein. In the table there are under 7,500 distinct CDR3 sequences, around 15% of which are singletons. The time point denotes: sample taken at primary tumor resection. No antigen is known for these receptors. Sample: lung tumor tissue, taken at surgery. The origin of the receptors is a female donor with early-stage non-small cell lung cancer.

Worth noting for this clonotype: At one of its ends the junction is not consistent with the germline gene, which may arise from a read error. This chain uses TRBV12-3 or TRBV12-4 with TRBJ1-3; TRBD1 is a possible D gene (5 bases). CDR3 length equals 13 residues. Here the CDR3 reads CANSFLRQNTIYF. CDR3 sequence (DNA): TGTGCCAACAGTTTCCTAAGACAGAACACCATATATTTT.

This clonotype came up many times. CDR3 nucleotides: TGTGCCAGTCGCCCCAGCGGGGGATTCGAAAAACTGTTTTTT. Encoded protein: CASRPSGGFEKLFF. The V gene is TRBV19, the J gene TRBJ1-4; maybe TRBD1 (5 bases). The CDR3 has 14 residues. Germline V gene data show CDR1 as LNHDA and CDR2 as SQIVND (reference sequence). V shed 8 bases and J shed 8 bases, with 18 bases lying between them. Variable domain in full (rest from reference TRBV19 and TRBJ1-4): DGGITQSPKYLFRKEGQNVTLSCEQNLNHDAMYWYRQDPGQGLRLIYYSQIVNDFQKGDIAEGYSVSREKKESFPLTVTSAQKNPTAFYLCASRPSGGFEKLFFGSGTQLSVL.

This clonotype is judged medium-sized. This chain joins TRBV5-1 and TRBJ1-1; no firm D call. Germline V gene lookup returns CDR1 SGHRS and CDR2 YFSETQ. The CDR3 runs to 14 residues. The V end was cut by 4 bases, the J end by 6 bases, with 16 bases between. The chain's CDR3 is CASSDGGRFAEAFF. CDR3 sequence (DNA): TGCGCCAGCAGCGATGGAGGCAGGTTCGCTGAAGCTTTCTTT.

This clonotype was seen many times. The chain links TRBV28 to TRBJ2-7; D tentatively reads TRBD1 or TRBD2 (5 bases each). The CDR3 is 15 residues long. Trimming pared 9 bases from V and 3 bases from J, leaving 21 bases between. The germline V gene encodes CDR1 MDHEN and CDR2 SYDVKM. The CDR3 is CASHRAGAEYYEQYF. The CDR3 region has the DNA TGTGCCAGTCATAGGGCCGGGGCAGAATACTACGAGCAGTACTTC.

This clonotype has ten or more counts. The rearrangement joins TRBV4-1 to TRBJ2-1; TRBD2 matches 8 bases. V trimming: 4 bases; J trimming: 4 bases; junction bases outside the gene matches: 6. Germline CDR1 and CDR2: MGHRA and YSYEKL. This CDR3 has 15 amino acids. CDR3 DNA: TGCGCCAGCAGCCGAGAGCGGGGGCCGTACAATGAGCAGTTCTTC. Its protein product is CASSRERGPYNEQFF.